Shown below are 27 T cell receptor beta chains from a single sample sequenced in a study of blood T cell repertoires in COVID-19 (dated by TCRdb to 2020 to 2022). To prepare the library, the immunoSEQ multiplex PCR assay was applied. What TCRdb holds here is the immuneACCESS table cut down to in-frame rearrangements. Part of the clones is not present; checked against another copy, under half of the missing clones reflect an unresolved V gene, and the others are unexplained. Within this sample are 200,000 to 250,000 clones, with about 93% of them counted one time only. 0.8% to 0.95% of the sample rests with the top ten. Sequencing was performed on peripheral blood. The receptor set was obtained from a man aged 25 to 40 with COVID-19, enrolled during active disease.

This rearrangement joins TRBV5-4 to TRBJ1-6; 9 bases line up with TRBD1. The CDR3 loop spans 16 amino acids. Germline V gene lookup returns CDR1 SGHNT and CDR2 YYREEE (reference sequence). V was clipped by 0 bases and J by 5 bases; unmatched bases: 3. The CDR3 bases are TGTGCCAGCAGCTTGGCTGGGACAGGGCATAATTCACCCCTCCACTTT. Translated: CASSLAGTGHNSPLHF.

The chain recombines TRBV10-1 with TRBJ1-6; a weak D match, TRBD1 (6 bases). There are 14 residues in the CDR3. Germline CDR1 reads WNHNN; CDR2 reads SYGVQD (reference sequence). With 5 bases removed from V and 8 bases from J, the gap between germline ends came to 13 bases. The CDR3 here is CASSLGRGYSPLHF. The CDR3 DNA follows: TGCGCCAGCAGTCTCGGCAGGGGCTATTCACCCCTCCACTTT.

V usage is TRBV18 and J usage is TRBJ2-1; 7 bases are shared with TRBD1. The V gene end was trimmed by 3 bases and the J gene end by 7 bases; junction bases not matched to a gene: 12. This CDR3 comprises 16 residues. Germline V lookup: CDR1 KGHSH, CDR2 LQKENI. Here the CDR3 reads CASSPQTGQVSNEQFF. As DNA, the CDR3 is TGTGCCAGCTCACCCCAGACTGGACAGGTTTCTAATGAGCAGTTCTTC.

The table lists this clone with a few counts. The rearrangement links TRBV6-5 to TRBJ1-3; D not certain. CDR3 length equals 15 residues. The germline gives CDR1 MNHEY, CDR2 SVGAGI. V lost 6 bases and J lost 2, with 14 bases in between. CDR3 coding DNA: TGTGCCAGCAGCCGATCTACGCCCCCTGGAAACACCATATATTTT. It codes for CASSRSTPPGNTIYF.

The chain has TRBV7-6 and TRBJ1-3, with 7 bases that match TRBD1. The germline gives CDR1 SGHVS, CDR2 FNYEAQ. The junction had 11 bases not matched to a gene; V was cut back by 4 bases and J by 5 bases. The CDR3 spans 16 residues. The CDR3 spells CASSSAQTGSRNTIYF. As DNA, the CDR3 is TGTGCCAGCAGCTCAGCCCAGACAGGGTCCCGAAACACCATATATTTT. The whole variable domain, filled in from reference TRBV7-6 and TRBJ1-3, reads GAGVSQSPRYKVTKRGQDVALRCDPISGHVSLYWYRQALGQGPEFLTYFNYEAQQDKSGLPNDRFSAERPEGSISTLTIQRTEQRDSAMYRCASSSAQTGSRNTIYFGEGSWLTVV.

This sequence joins TRBV4-2 and TRBJ2-2; 13 bases align to TRBD2. The trim removed 4 bases at V and 1 base at J, leaving 3 bases unmatched. Germline V gene lookup returns CDR1 LGHNA and CDR2 YNFKEQ. The CDR3 totals 17 residues. CDR3 sequence reads: CASSPGLAGQNTGELFF. The DNA for the CDR3 is TGTGCCAGCAGCCCGGGACTAGCGGGGCAGAACACCGGGGAGCTGTTTTTT.

V usage is TRBV11-2 and J usage is TRBJ1-1; D is ambiguous. The CDR3 loop spans 11 amino acids. Trimming pared 5 bases from V and 7 bases from J, leaving 8 bases between. From germline, CDR1 is SGHAT and CDR2 FQNNGV. The CDR3: CASSATGEAFF. DNA of the CDR3: TGTGCCAGCAGCGCGACGGGTGAAGCTTTCTTT.

The rearrangement links TRBV2 to TRBJ2-2; tentative D call: TRBD1 (6 bases). Deletions cut 7 bases from V and 3 bases from J, with 15 bases between. The CDR3 length is 15 residues. Germline CDR1 and CDR2: SNHLY and FYNNEI. The CDR3 DNA follows: TGTGCCAGCATAAATGAAGGGGGATACACCGGGGAGCTGTTTTTT. Translation: CASINEGGYTGELFF. Using reference TRBV2 and TRBJ2-2 for the parts outside the CDR3, the full variable domain is EPEVTQTPSHQVTQMGQEVILRCVPISNHLYFYWYRQILGQKVEFLVSFYNNEISEKSEIFDDQFSVERPDGSNFTLKIRSTKLEDSAMYFCASINEGGYTGELFFGEGSRLTVL.

This chain joins TRBV7-3 and TRBJ2-5; TRBD2 agrees at 7 bases. Germline lookup yields CDR1 SGHTA and CDR2 FQGTGA. The CDR3 loop spans 15 amino acids. Trimming took 4 bases from V and 5 from J; bases not matched to a gene: 10. CDR3 sequence (DNA): TGTGCCAGCAGCTCGACAGTGGGAGGGTGGGAGACCCAGTACTTC. It encodes CASSSTVGGWETQYF.

The genes are TRBV9 and TRBJ2-1; 9 bases match TRBD2. Trimming took 0 bases from V and 5 from J; bases not matched to a gene: 6. This CDR3 comprises 16 residues. The germline V gene encodes CDR1 SGDLS and CDR2 YYNGEE. The DNA for the CDR3 is TGTGCCAGCAGCGTAGGATTGACTAGCGGAAACAATGAGCAGTTCTTC. Its translation is CASSVGLTSGNNEQFF.

This sequence joins TRBV28 and TRBJ1-5, with D possibly matching TRBD1 (6 bases). This CDR3 has 15 residues. The germline V gene encodes CDR1 MDHEN and CDR2 SYDVKM. V lost 3 bases and J lost 5, with 14 bases in between. The CDR3 DNA sequence: TGTGCCAGCAGTTTGACGGCACAGGGAGATCAGCCCCAGCATTTT. Its protein product is CASSLTAQGDQPQHF.

The V gene is TRBV2, the J gene TRBJ2-1, with D possibly matching TRBD2 (6 bases). The CDR3 covers 14 residues. Trimming removed 4 bases at V and 7 bases at J, with 14 bases between. Germline V gene lookup returns CDR1 SNHLY and CDR2 FYNNEI. The CDR3 loop reads CASSVLPRGNEQFF. CDR3 nucleotides: TGTGCCAGCAGTGTCCTGCCCCGGGGGAATGAGCAGTTCTTC.

V usage is TRBV6-6 and J usage is TRBJ2-3; D possibly corresponds to TRBD2 (5 bases). V was pared by 5 bases and J by 7 bases, with 16 bases between. Germline CDR1 and CDR2: MNHNY and SVGAGI (reference sequence). CDR3 length: 14 residues. In nucleotides, the CDR3 is TGTGCCAGCAGTACGCCCGACGGAGGATATACGCAGTATTTT. Its protein product is CASSTPDGGYTQYF.

The genes are TRBV2 and TRBJ1-1; maybe TRBD1 (5 bases). Trimming cost V 2 bases and J 2 bases, with 12 bases left between them. The CDR3 sequence is 15 residues long. Germline V lookup: CDR1 SNHLY, CDR2 FYNNEI. The CDR3 DNA sequence: TGTGCCAGCAGTGAATTGGGCAGGGAAAACACTGAAGCTTTCTTT. It specifies CASSELGRENTEAFF.

The rearrangement joins TRBV18 to TRBJ2-5; 7 bases are shared with TRBD1. Losses at the gene ends were 2 bases for V and 2 bases for J; bases not matched to a gene: 8. The CDR3 is 16 residues long. Germline CDR1 and CDR2: KGHSH and LQKENI. Here the CDR3 DNA reads TGTGCCAGCTCACCAGCGACAGGGCGTAGGCAAGAGACCCAGTACTTC. This gives the protein CASSPATGRRQETQYF.

The gene calls are TRBV6-7 and TRBJ2-4, with 8 bases that match TRBD2. TRBV6-7 is reported as an ORF; its role is uncertain. There are 17 residues in the CDR3. V was clipped by 2 bases and J by 1 base; unmatched bases: 7. This CDR3 reads CASSYQLGGGAKNIQYF. The CDR3 DNA reads TGTGCCAGCAGTTACCAATTGGGCGGGGGGGCCAAAAACATTCAGTACTTC.

The V and J genes are TRBV5-4 and TRBJ2-1; 7 positions match TRBD1. V shed 3 bases, J shed 8 bases, and the junction held 8 bases outside the gene matches. CDR1 is SGHNT, CDR2 YYREEE, per germline (reference sequence). The CDR3 totals 14 residues. CDR3 protein: CASSSMTGSDEQFF. DNA of the CDR3: TGTGCCAGCAGCTCAATGACAGGGTCGGATGAGCAGTTCTTC. Full variable domain (rest looked up from reference TRBV5-4 and TRBJ2-1): ETGVTQSPTHLIKTRGQQVTLRCSSQSGHNTVSWYQQALGQGPQFIFQYYREEENGRGNFPPRFSGLQFPNYSSELNVNALELDDSALYLCASSSMTGSDEQFFGPGTRLTVL.

The V gene is TRBV5-1, the J gene TRBJ1-2; D remains unclear. V dropped 0 bases and J dropped 8 bases, with 11 bases sitting between them. Looked up from germline, CDR1 is SGHRS and CDR2 is YFSETQ. This CDR3 spans 13 amino acids. This CDR3 is CASSLGQIEGYTF. Here the CDR3 DNA reads TGCGCCAGCAGCTTGGGACAAATTGAGGGCTACACCTTC.

CDR3 sequence: CASSQGRGGETQYF. Written as DNA, the CDR3 is TGTGCCAGCAGCCAAGGCAGGGGTGGGGAGACCCAGTACTTC. The J gene is TRBJ2-5, the V gene TRBV3-1 (or the pseudogene TRBV3-2); D might be TRBD1 (6 bases). This CDR3 comprises 14 residues. The germline gives CDR1 LGHDT, CDR2 YNNKEL (reference sequence). With 1 base removed from V and 5 bases from J, the gap between germline ends came to 11 bases.

This chain joins TRBV10-2 and TRBJ1-1; 7 bases fit TRBD1. Germline CDR1 and CDR2: WSHSY and SAAADI. J lost 1 base, V lost 2 bases, and 1 base had no gene match. The CDR3 has 14 residues. CDR3: CASSEHRGNTEAFF. CDR3 nucleotides: TGCGCCAGCAGTGAGCACAGGGGGAACACTGAAGCTTTCTTT.

The chain employs TRBV5-1 and TRBJ1-4, with 9 bases identical to TRBD1. This CDR3 is built from 16 residues. The J segment lost 3 bases and the V segment lost 0 bases, leaving 3 bases of the junction unmatched. The germline gives CDR1 SGHRS, CDR2 YFSETQ. CDR3 nucleotides: TGCGCCAGCAGCTTGGTGGACAGGGGACCTAATGAAAAACTGTTTTTT. Protein: CASSLVDRGPNEKLFF.

CDR3 coding DNA: TGTGCCAGCAGTTTATACAGGGGGACTAATCAGCCCCAGCATTTT. Translation gives CASSLYRGTNQPQHF. V is TRBV27 and J is TRBJ1-5; TRBD1 aligns across 8 bases. V shed 1 base and J 4 bases; nucleotides not matched to a gene: 3. The CDR3 is 15 amino acids. Germline loops: CDR1 MNHEY, CDR2 SMNVEV (reference sequence).

The chain uses TRBV7-6 and TRBJ1-2, with D possibly matching TRBD1 (5 bases). The CDR3 runs to 15 residues. Germline lookup yields CDR1 SGHVS and CDR2 FNYEAQ. The V end lost 1 base, the J end lost 6 bases, and 15 bases lay between the germline ends. The CDR3 loop is CASSLVDRRADGYTF. The DNA of the CDR3 is TGTGCCAGCAGCTTAGTAGACAGACGAGCCGATGGCTACACCTTC. Together with reference TRBV7-6 and TRBJ1-2, the CDR3 gives the full variable domain: GAGVSQSPRYKVTKRGQDVALRCDPISGHVSLYWYRQALGQGPEFLTYFNYEAQQDKSGLPNDRFSAERPEGSISTLTIQRTEQRDSAMYRCASSLVDRRADGYTFGSGTRLTVV.

This clone has just one count. J is TRBJ1-2 and V is TRBV7-3; 7 bases align to TRBD1. The CDR3 spans 13 residues. Germline V gene data show CDR1 as SGHTA and CDR2 as FQGTGA. V gave up 5 bases and J gave up 2 bases; unmatched junction bases: 2. In DNA form, the CDR3 reads TGTGCCAGCAGCCCGGACAGGAACTATGGCTACACCTTC. Its translation: CASSPDRNYGYTF.

This chain links TRBV29-1 with TRBJ2-3; D remains unclear. This CDR3 is 13 amino acids long. Germline CDR1 reads SQVTM; CDR2 reads ANQGSEA. The ends were cut back, 6 bases at V and 5 bases at J, with 15 bases in the middle. The CDR3 loop is CSVFLPGGDTQYF. In DNA, the CDR3 is TGCAGCGTCTTTCTCCCGGGTGGAGATACGCAGTATTTT.

J is TRBJ1-1 and V is TRBV19; 9 nucleotides match TRBD1. The CDR3 is 14 amino acids. Germline V CDR1 and CDR2: LNHDA, SQIVND (reference sequence). V lost 8 bases, J lost 5 bases, and 9 bases stayed unmatched. Here the CDR3 DNA reads TGTGCCAGTCGGACAGGGGTCGTGGGAACTGAAGCTTTCTTT. Its translation is CASRTGVVGTEAFF.

The chain has TRBV30 and TRBJ2-2; perhaps TRBD1 as D (5 bases). CDR1 is GTSNPN and CDR2 is SVGIG in the germline V gene (reference sequence). Trimming cost V 3 bases and J 3 bases, with 14 bases left between them. This CDR3 spans 15 amino acids. The CDR3: CAWSFGAVDTGELFF. DNA of the CDR3: TGTGCCTGGAGCTTTGGGGCAGTTGACACCGGGGAGCTGTTTTTT.